This passage covers 19 T cell receptor beta chains from one sample sequenced in a study of post-analysis software for immune sequencing data. cDNA libraries for TCR beta contained unique molecular identifiers. TCRdb re-derived calls from the PCR reads in MiXCR, one entry per CDR3 protein. The repertoire includes about 500,000 distinct CDR3 sequences, roughly 45% of them detected once, and about 12% sits in the top ten. These receptors have no known antigen. The study, taken as a whole, reports: TRBV segments more frequent in patients than in controls numbered five and included TRBV5-6, TRBV5-1 and TRBV20-1.

Sequenced sample: blood. The receptor source for this set is a girl under 18 with multiple sclerosis.

Details on this clonotype: A clone one base away is much larger, so this may be a read error. The V gene is TRBV29-1, the J gene TRBJ2-7; the D gene is possibly TRBD1 (6 bases). The J call is in doubt because the DNA end fits TRBJ2-5 better. The CDR3 loop spans 14 amino acids. CDR1 is SQVTM and CDR2 is ANQGSEA in the germline V gene. The CDR3 DNA follows: TGCAGCGTTGTCACAGTGGACAGACAAGAGACCCAGTACTTC. Translating gives CSVVTVDRQETQYF.

The gene calls are TRBV6-6 and TRBJ2-5, with a weak D call TRBD2 (6 bases). The CDR3 contains 12 residues. The ends were cut back, 7 bases at V and 11 bases at J, with 17 bases in the middle. CDR1 is MNHNY, CDR2 SVGAGI, per germline (reference sequence). The CDR3 nucleotides read TGTGCCAGCACCACGGGGCGGGGCAGGCAGTACTTC. It translates to CASTTGRGRQYF.

This clonotype has ten or more counts. The DNA for the CDR3 is TGCGCCAGCAGCTTGGTAGATGAGCAGTTCTTC. Residues: CASSLVDEQFF. The rearrangement links TRBV5-1 to TRBJ2-1; D not certain. In germline, CDR1 is SGHRS, CDR2 YFSETQ. V was trimmed by 0 bases and J by 8 bases, leaving 3 bases between them. CDR3 length equals 11 residues.

This clonotype was seen only once. No conserved phenylalanine or tryptophan is present at the end of the CDR3, so a read error is the likely explanation. The chain carries TRBV6-5 and TRBJ2-1, with 8 bases lining up with TRBD2. V trimming: 5 bases; J trimming: 7 bases; junction bases outside the gene matches: 16. CDR1 is MNHEY, CDR2 SVGAGI, per germline. CDR3 length equals 17 residues. The CDR3 reads CASSTIRTGGRGNEQFL. In nucleotides, the CDR3 is TGTGCCAGCAGTACTATCAGGACGGGAGGGCGGGGTAATGAGCAGTTCCTC.

V usage is TRBV9 and J usage is TRBJ1-6; D may be TRBD1 (5 bases). The CDR3 is 15 residues long. Per the germline V gene, CDR1 is SGDLS and CDR2 is YYNGEE. The V gene lost 2 bases and the J gene lost 8 bases, with 14 bases spanning the gap. CDR3 loop: CASSVGARGDSPLHF. The CDR3 bases are TGTGCCAGCAGCGTCGGGGCTCGGGGCGATTCACCCCTCCACTTT.

The chain couples TRBV11-1 to TRBJ1-1; unclear D gene. This CDR3 has 13 residues. Germline CDR1 reads SGHAT; CDR2 reads FQDESV (reference sequence). V was trimmed by 3 bases and J by 7 bases, leaving 12 bases between them. The CDR3 protein is CASSFSGENEAFF. The CDR3, as DNA: TGTGCCAGCAGCTTCTCGGGTGAGAATGAAGCTTTCTTT.

Of note for this clonotype: Relative to the germline gene, one junction end is altered; a read error may explain this. The CDR3 bases are TGTGCCTGCAGCTTTAGACTAGCGGGAGCGAGGAATGAGCAGTTCTTC. Translation: CACSFRLAGARNEQFF. This chain links TRBV7-2 with TRBJ2-1, with 12 bases matching TRBD2. CDR3 length equals 16 residues. Germline V lookup: CDR1 SGHTA, CDR2 FQGNSA.

This chain connects TRBV28 to TRBJ2-7; D possibly uses TRBD1 or TRBD2 (7 bases each). Trimming took 0 bases from V and 5 from J, leaving 11 bases between them. Germline V gene sequence: CDR1 MDHEN, CDR2 SYDVKM. This CDR3 has 14 amino acids. DNA of the CDR3: TGTGCCAGCAGTTTATGGACAGGGAGGGACGAGCAGTACTTC. This gives the protein CASSLWTGRDEQYF.

V gene TRBV29-1 combines with J gene TRBJ1-2; D is possibly TRBD1 (5 bases). There are 16 residues in the CDR3. V was shortened by 0 bases and J by 4 bases, with 18 bases between the two germline ends. Germline V gives CDR1 SQVTM, CDR2 ANQGSEA. The CDR3 region has the DNA TGCAGCGTTGAAGAAGGGGCAGGGTTTGACGGCTATGGCTACACCTTC. The encoded protein is CSVEEGAGFDGYGYTF. The full variable domain, completed using reference TRBV29-1 and TRBJ1-2, is SAVISQKPSRDICQRGTSLTIQCQVDSQVTMMFWYRQQPGQSLTLIATANQGSEATYESGFVIDKFPISRPNLTFSTLTVSNMSPEDSSIYLCSVEEGAGFDGYGYTFGSGTRLTVV.

The rearrangement links TRBV19 to TRBJ2-1, with D possibly TRBD1 on 6 matching bases. The J call may not be correct, given that the DNA end is closer to TRBJ2-7. The length of the CDR3 is 15 residues. From germline, CDR1 is LNHDA and CDR2 SQIVND (reference sequence). CDR3 bases: TGTGCCAGTAGTCTACAGGGATCCACTTCCTACGAGCAGTACTTC. It is translated as CASSLQGSTSYEQYF.

The chain recombines TRBV11-1 with TRBJ2-2; 9 bases fit TRBD1. Germline V CDR1 and CDR2: SGHAT, FQDESV (reference sequence). V trimming: 4 bases; J trimming: 2 bases; junction bases outside the gene matches: 11. CDR3 length: 18 residues. The CDR3 DNA reads TGTGCCAGCAGCTCGGATTCTTGGGACAGGGTAAACACCGGGGAGCTGTTTTTT. Translating gives CASSSDSWDRVNTGELFF.

This clonotype turned up a few times. V is TRBV2 and J is TRBJ1-2, with 9 bases lining up with TRBD1. CDR1 is SNHLY, CDR2 FYNNEI, per germline. The CDR3 is made up of 14 amino acids. V gave up 5 bases and J gave up 3 bases; unmatched junction bases: 4. CDR3 DNA sequence: TGTGCCAGCAGTCCGGACAGGGGTCACTATGGCTACACCTTC. This sequence encodes CASSPDRGHYGYTF.

This clonotype was seen at least ten times. The V and J genes are TRBV6-1 and TRBJ1-2; no clear D. In germline, CDR1 is MNHNS, CDR2 SASEGT. V lost 6 bases, J lost 5 bases, and 13 bases lay in between. The length of the CDR3 is 13 residues. In nucleotides, the CDR3 is TGTGCCAGCAGCCCTCTCGGGCATTATGGCTACACCTTC. It encodes CASSPLGHYGYTF.

This clonotype was detected a few times. The J gene is TRBJ2-5, the V gene TRBV4-1, with 9 positions matching TRBD2. Near its end, the DNA agrees better with TRBJ2-7, so the J call may be wrong. In germline, CDR1 is MGHRA, CDR2 YSYEKL. This CDR3 region has 16 residues. The chain's CDR3 is CASSQGFGLAGNEQYF. The CDR3 coding sequence is TGCGCCAGCAGCCAAGGATTCGGCCTAGCGGGAAACGAGCAGTACTTC.

A few counts support this clonotype. CDR3 sequence: CASSPSGRENEQYF. CDR3 nucleotide sequence: TGTGCCAGCAGTCCTTCTGGTAGGGAAAACGAGCAGTACTTC. The gene calls are TRBV13 and TRBJ2-7; D is unclear. V was clipped by 6 bases and J by 5 bases, with 17 bases between them. CDR3 length: 14 amino acids. Germline V lookup: CDR1 PRHDT, CDR2 FYEKMQ (reference sequence).

This clonotype occurred a few times. The chain combines TRBV10-3 with TRBJ1-4; D is perhaps TRBD1 (6 bases). Per the germline V gene, CDR1 is ENHRY and CDR2 is SYGVKD. The V and J ends lost 6 bases and 4 bases respectively, with 9 bases between them. The CDR3 has 13 amino acids. CDR3 coding DNA: TGTGCCATCAGAGGGACAAGTAATGAAAAACTGTTTTTT. Protein product: CAIRGTSNEKLFF.

V usage is TRBV4-3 and J usage is TRBJ2-7; a possible D gene is TRBD1 (5 bases). V shed 1 base and J shed 2 bases, with 12 bases lying between them. The CDR3 loop spans 15 amino acids. Per the germline V gene, CDR1 is LGHNA and CDR2 is YSLEER. Written as DNA, the CDR3 is TGCGCCAGCAGCCAAGTGCTGACAGCCACCTACGAGCAGTACTTC. It codes for CASSQVLTATYEQYF.

This clonotype was counted between two and nine times. CDR3 in amino acids: CASILGLAGVRTDTQYF. CDR3 nucleotide sequence: TGTGCCAGCATCCTCGGACTAGCGGGGGTTCGCACAGATACGCAGTATTTT. J is TRBJ2-3 and V is TRBV7-2; the match to TRBD2 covers 13 bases. V dropped 7 bases and J dropped 1; count of bases not matched to a gene: 8. The CDR3 is 17 residues long. Germline V gene data show CDR1 as SGHTA and CDR2 as FQGNSA.

Only a few counts were recorded for this clonotype. The CDR3 loop is CASSLGTSGRATDTQYF. The CDR3 nucleotides are TGCGCCAGCAGCCTAGGGACTAGCGGGAGGGCCACAGATACGCAGTATTTT. The chain joins TRBV4-1 to TRBJ2-3, with 16 bases lining up with TRBD2. Germline V gene sequence: CDR1 MGHRA, CDR2 YSYEKL. There are 17 residues in the CDR3. Losses at the gene ends were 4 bases for V and 2 bases for J; bases not matched to a gene: 3.